One T cell receptor beta chain is described in this entry. Its antigen is as yet unknown. The data originate from a study of blood T cells in healthy people across ages. Study-wide results and caveats: The study found TCR beta diversity correlated strongly with naive T cell percentage. Whereas aged donors had fewer naive CD4+ cells, long-lived donors had more of them and higher diversity. It was not known whether donors were CMV positive (a possible confounder of expanded clonotype changes).

Germline values: CDR1 LGHDT, CDR2 YNNKEL (reference sequence). Trimming took off 4 bases at V and 0 bases at J, with 16 bases between the two ends. This CDR3 has 16 residues. Every donor contributed around 10 milliliters of peripheral blood by blood draw. PCR was performed a second time for about 7 to 11 cycles using a sample-barcoded 5' primer and a J-beta primer mix. TCRdb ran MiXCR on the 5' RACE reads and lists one entry per CDR3 protein. Among roughly 800,000 distinct CDR3 sequences listed, roughly 53% were seen once. The sample consisted of blood. The clonotype comes from an elderly man in good health. The chain couples TRBV3-1 to TRBJ2-7, with D perhaps matching TRBD2 (6 bases). CDR3 sequence: CASSPLFAGSSYEQYF. The CDR3, as DNA: TGTGCCAGCAGCCCCCTTTTTGCGGGAAGCTCCTACGAGCAGTACTTC.